The clone carrying this T cell receptor (delta chain) was detected only a few times. Antigen: not known. Thymocytes were sorted as CD3+ TCRVdelta1+ TCRVdelta2- after alphabeta T cell depletion. This sample is drawn from a study of Vδ1+ human thymocytes. Study observations and caveats: Thymic TRG and TRD repertoires appeared highly polyclonal. Unexpected Vdelta2 sequences could cause misinterpretation of bulk repertoire data. Despite high sort purity, about 20% of thymic T cell receptor delta sequences were Vdelta2. TRD repertoires were essentially private, unlike widely shared TRG clonotypes.

Germline-derived CDR1 and CDR2 are TSWWSYY and QGS. The CDR3 totals 20 residues. V trimming: 2 bases; J trimming: 0 bases; junction bases outside the gene matches: 17. Sequences come from RNA converted to cDNA by reverse transcription. Pooled V-gene forward primers with one constant-region reverse primer generated the CDR3 amplicons by multiplex PCR. TCRdb processed the multiplex PCR reads again with the CATT caller. The sample holds 25,000 to 30,000 delta-chain clones, nearly 7.5% seen once. The material sequenced was Vdelta1+ gamma-delta thymocytes from the thymus. Subset described: FACS-sorted CD3+ TCRalphabeta- TCRVdelta1+ TCRVdelta2- thymocytes. This TCR was sampled from a girl younger than two who had congenital heart surgery. The V call is TRDV1, the J call TRDJ1; 8 nucleotides align to TRDD3. CDR3 loop: CALGEEEYSLTGGYTDKLIF. The CDR3 nucleotides are TGTGCTCTTGGGGAAGAGGAATATTCCCTCACTGGGGGGTACACCGATAAACTCATCTTT.